Included here is one TCR beta chain sequence, with context. Donation came from healthy Caucasian individuals in Russia who were aged 6 to 90. Extraction yielded at least 5.5 micrograms of total RNA per sample. This record comes from a study of blood T cells in healthy people across ages. Germline V gene sequence: CDR1 MDHEN, CDR2 SYDVKM. The CDR3 has 14 residues. Next came a second PCR, run for about 6 to 11 cycles, which used a sample-barcoded 5' primer along with a J-beta primer mix. One entry per CDR3 protein results from TCRdb running MiXCR on the 5' RACE reads. Of roughly 1,100,000 distinct CDR3 sequences listed, approximately 25% are singletons. The same sample was also studied in work on T cells of mothers and their children. As reported in that work: For cDNA synthesis, the complete extracted RNA was used (approximately 1.4 ug per 15 ul). Over 9.5 million reads per mother and around 3.2 million per child were obtained.

The clonotype was recovered from a girl aged 2 to 10 in good health. Material for sequencing was blood. This chain uses TRBV28 with TRBJ2-5, with D unresolved. With the DNA end fitting TRBJ2-7 better, the J assignment may be wrong. The CDR3 nucleotides read TGTGCCAGCAGTTTGCTTAGCAGCGCCTACGAGCAGTACTTC. Protein: CASSLLSSAYEQYF.